This TCR beta chain was found in a study of Ad26.COV2.S vaccination and SARS-CoV-2 variants. Study in general: Participant was drawn from the COV1001 Ad26.COV2.S trial arm. Participants got Ad26.COV2.S intramuscularly, once or twice 56 days apart. Overall study findings and caveats: It was vaccine recipients, not placebo recipients, who had the higher spike-specific TCR breadth.

Using immunoSEQ multiplex PCR, the repertoire was profiled, and TCRdb retains in-frame clones only, with some absent. The sample contains around 340,000 clones, less than 90% of which appear only once. Specified treatment: around 19 received Ad26.COV2.S at low or high dose, single or two shots; roughly five received placebo; per-sample allocation not given. All samples were drawn on day 63, counting from the first vaccine or placebo injection. Built on an Ad26 vector, the vaccine expressed Wuhan-strain SARS-CoV-2 spike. The CDR3 length is 13 residues. The V and J ends lost 2 bases and 1 base respectively, with 5 bases between them. CDR1 MNHEY and CDR2 SVGAGI come from the germline V gene. A word on this clone: Its cognate antigen is unknown.

The clonotype comes from a person between 18 and 60 years old who received the Ad26.COV2.S COVID-19 vaccine or a placebo. The input for sequencing was peripheral blood, taken in a trial of Ad26.COV2.S vaccine versus placebo. This chain links TRBV6-5 with TRBJ1-2; unclear D gene. The CDR3 DNA is TGTGCCAGCAGTTACACCGTTAACTATGGCTACACCTTC. This gives the protein CASSYTVNYGYTF.